This paragraph covers one TCR beta chain sequence. There is no known antigen for this receptor. No much larger clone exists at a distance of one base, and base qualities are not known. These data originate in a study of blood T cell repertoires in COVID-19 (TCRdb year 2020). Some background on the complete study: Samples covering the acute and convalescent phases of COVID-19 were provided by collaborators in the United States, Italy and Spain. The prospective study material was composed of cDNA or gDNA derived from T cells, B-cell-depleted T cells, or PBMCs. The dataset comprised deeply sampled blood TCRbeta repertoires from subjects exposed to, actively infected with, or recovered from COVID-19. The repertoires were made available in a free public database intended to serve as a resource for research on the immune response to SARS-CoV-2. Samples were obtained from the ongoing ImmuneRACE study (first 160 participants) and from about 1,300 subjects provided by 6 global collaborators. Nearly every sample came with metadata listing a de-identified subject ID, COVID-19 status, age in years and sex. HLA class I and class II types, where available, came from metadata supplied by the sample provider rather than from assay-based typing. Overall results and qualifications from the work: The quantity of clinical and demographic metadata differed by source and by participant and was supplied without curation.

TCRbeta CDR3 regions were amplified from genomic DNA by means of the immunoSEQ Assay, a bias-controlled multiplex PCR. The original methods were these. Nucleated cell counts per sample were estimated from amplification of reference gene primers within the assay. To quantify the absolute abundance of each unique TCRbeta CDR3 rearrangement, sequence reads were collapsed and filtered. For each sample, productive Simpson clonality was calculated as the square root of Simpson's diversity index over productive rearrangements. The table was pulled from immuneACCESS by TCRdb, which kept in-frame rearrangements only. Such tables lose some clones; where checked, under half of the loss comes from unresolved V genes, and the rest has no known cause. V and J calls and clone size are given by that table; D and trimming were obtained from the DNA. For this sample there are a few hundred thousand clones; less than 85% appear just once. The top ten clonotypes cover roughly 3.7% of the sample.

Collaborating institutions collected whole blood in K2EDTA tubes following their own protocols. For TCRbeta analysis, collaborators shipped samples in one of three forms: frozen whole blood, isolated PBMCs, or DNA extracted from either of those sample types. Sequences KGHDR (CDR1) and SFDVKD (CDR2) are obtained from the germline V gene. The CDR3 has 13 amino acids, counting the end cysteine and phenylalanine. This entry keeps only the CDR3 DNA: 39 bases, framed from base 1. V is shortened by 0 bases, J by 9 bases, and the region joining them spans 8 bases. Specimen: peripheral blood. The rearranged segments are TRBV24-1 and TRBJ1-3; the D gene remains uncertain. The receptor was derived from a young woman with acute or convalescent COVID-19. The nucleotide sequence reads TGTGCCACCAGTGATTTGCGAGTGGTCACCATATATTTT. Its protein reads: CATSDLRVVTIYF.